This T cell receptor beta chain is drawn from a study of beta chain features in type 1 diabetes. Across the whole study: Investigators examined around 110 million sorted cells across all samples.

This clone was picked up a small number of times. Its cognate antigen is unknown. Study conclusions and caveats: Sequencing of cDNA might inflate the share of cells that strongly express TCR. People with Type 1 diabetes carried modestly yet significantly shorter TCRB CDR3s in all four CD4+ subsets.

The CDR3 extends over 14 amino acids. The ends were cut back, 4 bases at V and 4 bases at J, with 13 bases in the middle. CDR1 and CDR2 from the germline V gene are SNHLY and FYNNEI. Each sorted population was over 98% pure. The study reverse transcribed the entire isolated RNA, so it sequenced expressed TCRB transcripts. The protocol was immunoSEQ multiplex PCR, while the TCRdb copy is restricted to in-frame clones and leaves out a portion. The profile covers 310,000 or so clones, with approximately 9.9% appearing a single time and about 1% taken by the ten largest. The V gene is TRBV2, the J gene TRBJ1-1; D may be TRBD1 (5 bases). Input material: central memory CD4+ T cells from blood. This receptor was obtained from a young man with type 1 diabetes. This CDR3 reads CASSVKGARTEAFF. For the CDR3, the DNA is TGTGCCAGCAGTGTAAAAGGGGCGCGCACTGAAGCTTTCTTT.